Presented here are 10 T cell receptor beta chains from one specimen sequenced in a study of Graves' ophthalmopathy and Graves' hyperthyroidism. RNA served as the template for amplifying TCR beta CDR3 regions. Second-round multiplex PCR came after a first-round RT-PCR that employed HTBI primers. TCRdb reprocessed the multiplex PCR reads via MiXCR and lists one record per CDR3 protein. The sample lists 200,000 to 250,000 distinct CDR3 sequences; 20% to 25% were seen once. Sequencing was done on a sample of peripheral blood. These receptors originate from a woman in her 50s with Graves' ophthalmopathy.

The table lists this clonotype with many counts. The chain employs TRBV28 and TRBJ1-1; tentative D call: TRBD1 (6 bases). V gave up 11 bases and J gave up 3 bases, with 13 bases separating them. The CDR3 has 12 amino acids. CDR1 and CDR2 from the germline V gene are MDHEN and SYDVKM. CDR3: CASGQGYTEAFF. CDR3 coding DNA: TGTGCCTCGGGGCAGGGGTACACTGAAGCTTTCTTT.

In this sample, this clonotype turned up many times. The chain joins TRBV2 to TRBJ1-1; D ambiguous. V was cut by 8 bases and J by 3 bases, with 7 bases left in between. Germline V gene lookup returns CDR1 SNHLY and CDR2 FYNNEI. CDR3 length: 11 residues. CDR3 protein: CASGGDTEAFF. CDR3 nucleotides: TGTGCCAGCGGCGGGGACACTGAAGCTTTCTTT.

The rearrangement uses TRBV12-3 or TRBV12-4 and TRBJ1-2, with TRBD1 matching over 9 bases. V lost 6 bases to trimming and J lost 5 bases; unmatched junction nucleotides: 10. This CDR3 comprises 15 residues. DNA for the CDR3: TGTGCCAGCAGCCGTACAGGGGGCGCTGGGTATGGCTACACCTTC. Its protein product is CASSRTGGAGYGYTF.

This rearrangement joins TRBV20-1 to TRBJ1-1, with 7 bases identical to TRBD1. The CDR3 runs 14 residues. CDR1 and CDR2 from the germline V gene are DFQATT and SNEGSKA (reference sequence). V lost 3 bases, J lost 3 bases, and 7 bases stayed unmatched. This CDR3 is CSARFRGSDTEAFF. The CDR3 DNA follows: TGCAGTGCTAGGTTCAGGGGGAGCGACACTGAAGCTTTCTTT.

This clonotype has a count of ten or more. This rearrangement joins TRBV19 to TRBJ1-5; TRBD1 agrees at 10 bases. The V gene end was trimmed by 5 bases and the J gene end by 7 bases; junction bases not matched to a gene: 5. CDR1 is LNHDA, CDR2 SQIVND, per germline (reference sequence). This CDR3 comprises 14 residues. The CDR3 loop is CASSPRTGGQPQHF. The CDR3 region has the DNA TGTGCCAGTAGTCCCCGGACAGGGGGACAGCCCCAGCATTTT.

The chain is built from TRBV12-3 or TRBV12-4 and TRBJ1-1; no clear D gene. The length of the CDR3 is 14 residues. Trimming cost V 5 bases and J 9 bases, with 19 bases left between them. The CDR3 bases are TGTGCCAGCAGTGAAGTCATGTCGGAGAGGAAAGCTTTCTTT. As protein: CASSEVMSERKAFF.

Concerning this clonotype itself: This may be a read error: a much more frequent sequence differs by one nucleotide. CDR3 DNA sequence: TGCAGTGCTGGAGATCGAGGATCTCTCTACGAGCAGTACTTC. Protein sequence: CSAGDRGSLYEQYF. The chain recombines TRBV20-1 with TRBJ2-7; no reliable D call. The CDR3 has 14 residues. Germline V CDR1 and CDR2: DFQATT, SNEGSKA (reference sequence).

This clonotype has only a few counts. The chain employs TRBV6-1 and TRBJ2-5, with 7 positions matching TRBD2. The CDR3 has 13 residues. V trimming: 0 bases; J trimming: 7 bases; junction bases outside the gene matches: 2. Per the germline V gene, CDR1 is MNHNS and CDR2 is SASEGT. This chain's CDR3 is CASSEAWGGTQYF. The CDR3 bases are TGTGCCAGCAGTGAAGCGTGGGGGGGGACCCAGTACTTC.

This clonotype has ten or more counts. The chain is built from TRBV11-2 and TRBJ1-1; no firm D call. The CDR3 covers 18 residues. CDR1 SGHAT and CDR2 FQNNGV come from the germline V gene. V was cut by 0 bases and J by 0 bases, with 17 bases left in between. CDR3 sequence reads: CASSLDDRGFRMNTEAFF. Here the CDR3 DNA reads TGTGCCAGCAGCTTAGATGATCGAGGGTTTAGAATGAACACTGAAGCTTTCTTT.

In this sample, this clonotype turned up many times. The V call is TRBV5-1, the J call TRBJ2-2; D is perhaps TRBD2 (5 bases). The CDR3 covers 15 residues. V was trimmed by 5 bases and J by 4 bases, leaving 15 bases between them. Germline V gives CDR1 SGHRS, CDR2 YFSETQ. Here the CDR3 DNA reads TGCGCCAGCAGTCGAAAGCCGGGAACCACCGGGGAGCTGTTTTTT. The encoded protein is CASSRKPGTTGELFF.